This TCR beta chain was profiled in a study of read filtering for tumor transcriptome and immune sequencing. In the study overall: TCR-mapped reads were about 4.05 to 10.27 million with IR-seq versus about 85 to 1,300 with RNA-seq. Study conclusions and caveats: Single-read clonotypes: 80% to 90% of IR-seq clonotypes (roughly 3.2% of reads), around three quarters of RNA-seq clonotypes (44.6% of reads). Correlation between methods rose after single-read clonotypes were removed.

This clonotype was seen ten or more times. Antigen: not known. Trimming cost V 6 bases and J 0 bases, with 9 bases left between them. Germline V gene data show CDR1 as SEHNR and CDR2 as FQNEAQ (reference sequence). The CDR3 totals 14 residues. From around 0.4 ug of RNA, a library with molecular barcoded alpha/delta and beta/gamma adaptors was made. TCRdb used MiXCR to reprocess the reads, holding one entry per CDR3 protein. Among 120,000 or so distinct CDR3 sequences listed, 10% to 15% were seen once. Sequencing input: a population of CD138-negative cells sorted from bone marrow. The V gene is TRBV7-9, the J gene TRBJ2-1; D is ambiguous. This TCR was sampled from a donor older than 35 with multiple myeloma. The DNA of the CDR3 is TGTGCCAGCAGGAGAGCGAGCTCCTACAATGAGCAGTTCTTC. Translating gives CASRRASSYNEQFF.